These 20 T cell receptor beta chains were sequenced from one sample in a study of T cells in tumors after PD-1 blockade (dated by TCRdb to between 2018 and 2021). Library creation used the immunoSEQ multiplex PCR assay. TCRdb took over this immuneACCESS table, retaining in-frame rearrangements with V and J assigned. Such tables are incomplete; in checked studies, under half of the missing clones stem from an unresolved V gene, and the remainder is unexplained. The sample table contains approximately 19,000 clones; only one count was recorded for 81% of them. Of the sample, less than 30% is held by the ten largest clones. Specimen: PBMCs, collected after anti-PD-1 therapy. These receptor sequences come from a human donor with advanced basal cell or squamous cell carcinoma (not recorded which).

The CDR3 spells CAIRSGTGRVTQYF. CDR3 DNA sequence: TGTGCCATCAGATCCGGGACAGGGAGGGTGACCCAGTACTTC. This chain joins TRBV10-3 and TRBJ2-5; 9 bases line up with TRBD1. Unmatched junction bases numbered 9, after V lost 6 bases and J lost 7 bases. Per germline, CDR1 ENHRY and CDR2 SYGVKD. This CDR3 has 14 residues.

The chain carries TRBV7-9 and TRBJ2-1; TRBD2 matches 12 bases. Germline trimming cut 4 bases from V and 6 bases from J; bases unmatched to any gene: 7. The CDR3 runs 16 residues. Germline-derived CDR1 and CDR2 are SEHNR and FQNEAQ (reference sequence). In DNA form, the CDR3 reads TGTGCCAGCAGCTCCCGGCTAGCGGGGGGGACCAATGAGCAGTTCTTC. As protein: CASSSRLAGGTNEQFF.

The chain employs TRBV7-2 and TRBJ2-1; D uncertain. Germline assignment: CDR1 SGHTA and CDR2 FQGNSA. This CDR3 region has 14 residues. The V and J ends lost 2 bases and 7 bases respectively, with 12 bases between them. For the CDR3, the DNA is TGTGCCAGCAGCTTACCCTACTTACAAAATGAGCAGTTCTTC. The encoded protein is CASSLPYLQNEQFF. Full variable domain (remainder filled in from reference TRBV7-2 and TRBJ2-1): GAGVSQSPSNKVTEKGKDVELRCDPISGHTALYWYRQSLGQGLEFLIYFQGNSAPDKSGLPSDRFSAERTGGSVSTLTIQRTQQEDSAVYLCASSLPYLQNEQFFGPGTRLTVL.

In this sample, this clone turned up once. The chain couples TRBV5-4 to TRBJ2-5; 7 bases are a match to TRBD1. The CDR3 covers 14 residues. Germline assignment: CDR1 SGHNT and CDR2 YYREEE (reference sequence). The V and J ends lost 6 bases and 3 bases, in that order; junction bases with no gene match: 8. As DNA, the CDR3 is TGTGCCAGCAAAAATGGACAGGCAGAAGAGACCCAGTACTTC. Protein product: CASKNGQAEETQYF.

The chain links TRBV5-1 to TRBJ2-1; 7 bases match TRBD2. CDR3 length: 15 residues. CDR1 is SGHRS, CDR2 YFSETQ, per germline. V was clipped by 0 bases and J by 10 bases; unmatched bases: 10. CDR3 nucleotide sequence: TGCGCCAGCAGCTTGGTTCTAGCGGAGTCCACGGAGCAGTTCTTC. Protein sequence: CASSLVLAESTEQFF.

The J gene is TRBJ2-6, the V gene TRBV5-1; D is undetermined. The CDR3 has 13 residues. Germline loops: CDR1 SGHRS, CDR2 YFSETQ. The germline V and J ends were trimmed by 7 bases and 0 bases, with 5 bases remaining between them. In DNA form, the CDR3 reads TGCGCCAGCGGAAGCTCTGGGGCCAACGTCCTGACTTTC. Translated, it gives CASGSSGANVLTF.

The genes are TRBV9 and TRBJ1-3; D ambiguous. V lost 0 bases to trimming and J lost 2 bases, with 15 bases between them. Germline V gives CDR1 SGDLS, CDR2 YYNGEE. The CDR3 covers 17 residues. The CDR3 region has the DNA TGTGCCAGCAGCGTAGAGAATGGAGTCTTAGCTGGAAACACCATATATTTT. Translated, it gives CASSVENGVLAGNTIYF. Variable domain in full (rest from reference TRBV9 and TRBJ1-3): DSGVTQTPKHLITATGQRVTLRCSPRSGDLSVYWYQQSLDQGLQFLIQYYNGEERAKGNILERFSAQQFPDLHSELNLSSLELGDSALYFCASSVENGVLAGNTIYFGEGSWLTVV.

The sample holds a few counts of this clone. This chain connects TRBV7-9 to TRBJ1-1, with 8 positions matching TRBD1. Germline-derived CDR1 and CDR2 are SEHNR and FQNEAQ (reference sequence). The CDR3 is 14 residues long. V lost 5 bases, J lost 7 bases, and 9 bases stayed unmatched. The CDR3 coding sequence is TGTGCCAGCAGCGTATCCGGGACAGGTAATGAAGCTTTCTTT. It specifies CASSVSGTGNEAFF.

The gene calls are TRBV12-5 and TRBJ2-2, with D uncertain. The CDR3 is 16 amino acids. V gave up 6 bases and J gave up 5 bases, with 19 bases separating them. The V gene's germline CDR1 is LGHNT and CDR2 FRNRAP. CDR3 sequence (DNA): TGTGCTAGTGGCTCCCGTCCCGGCAGTGTTACCGGGGAGCTGTTTTTT. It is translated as CASGSRPGSVTGELFF. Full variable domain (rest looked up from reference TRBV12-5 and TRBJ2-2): DARVTQTPRHKVTEMGQEVTMRCQPILGHNTVFWYRQTMMQGLELLAYFRNRAPLDDSGMPKDRFSAEMPDATLATLKIQPSEPRDSAVYFCASGSRPGSVTGELFFGEGSRLTVL.

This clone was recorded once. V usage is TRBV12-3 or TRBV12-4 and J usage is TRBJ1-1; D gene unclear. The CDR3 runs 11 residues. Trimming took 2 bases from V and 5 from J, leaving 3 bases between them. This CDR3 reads CASSLKTEAFF. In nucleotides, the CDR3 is TGTGCCAGCAGTTTAAAAACTGAAGCTTTCTTT.

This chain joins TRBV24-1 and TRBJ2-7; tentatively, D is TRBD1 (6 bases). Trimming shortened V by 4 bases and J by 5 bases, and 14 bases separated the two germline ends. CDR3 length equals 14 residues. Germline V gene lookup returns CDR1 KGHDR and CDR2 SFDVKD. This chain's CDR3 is CATSEGQGFNEQYF. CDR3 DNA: TGTGCCACCAGTGAAGGGCAGGGGTTCAACGAGCAGTACTTC.

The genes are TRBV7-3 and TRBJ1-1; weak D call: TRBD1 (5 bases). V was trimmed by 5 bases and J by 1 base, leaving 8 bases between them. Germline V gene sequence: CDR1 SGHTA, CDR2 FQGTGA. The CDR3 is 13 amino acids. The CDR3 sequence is CASSLTGNTEAFF. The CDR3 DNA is TGTGCCAGCAGCCTTACAGGGAACACTGAAGCTTTCTTT.

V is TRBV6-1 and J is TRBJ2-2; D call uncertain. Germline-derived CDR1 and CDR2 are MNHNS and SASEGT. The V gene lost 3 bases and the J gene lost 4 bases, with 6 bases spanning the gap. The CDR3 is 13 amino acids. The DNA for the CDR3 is TGTGCCAGCAGTGATGGGGTCACCGGGGAGCTGTTTTTT. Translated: CASSDGVTGELFF.

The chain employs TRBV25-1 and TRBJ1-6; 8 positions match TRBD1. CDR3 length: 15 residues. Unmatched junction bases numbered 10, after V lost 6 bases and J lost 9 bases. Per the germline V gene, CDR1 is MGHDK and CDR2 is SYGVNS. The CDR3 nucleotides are TGTGCCAGCAGGGCAGGGGGCGCAGGTGGTTCACCCCTCCACTTT. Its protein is CASRAGGAGGSPLHF.

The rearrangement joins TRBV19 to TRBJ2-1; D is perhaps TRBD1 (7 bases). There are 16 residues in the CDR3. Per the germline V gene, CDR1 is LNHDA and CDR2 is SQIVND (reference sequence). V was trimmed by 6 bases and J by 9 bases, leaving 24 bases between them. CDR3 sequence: CASSPRVEAGGGEQFF. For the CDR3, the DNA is TGTGCCAGTAGCCCCAGGGTGGAGGCAGGGGGAGGTGAGCAGTTCTTC.

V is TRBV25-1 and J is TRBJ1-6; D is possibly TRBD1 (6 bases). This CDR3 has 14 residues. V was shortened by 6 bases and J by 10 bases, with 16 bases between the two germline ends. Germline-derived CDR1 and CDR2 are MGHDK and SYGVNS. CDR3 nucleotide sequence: TGTGCCAGCAGAGGACAGTTGCCACTATCACCCCTCCACTTT. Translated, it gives CASRGQLPLSPLHF.

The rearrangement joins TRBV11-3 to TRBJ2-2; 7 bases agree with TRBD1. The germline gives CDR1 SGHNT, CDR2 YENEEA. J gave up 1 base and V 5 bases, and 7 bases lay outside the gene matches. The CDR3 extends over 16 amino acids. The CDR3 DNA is TGTGCCAGCAGCCCAGAGGGGGCTGGGAACACCGGGGAGCTGTTTTTT. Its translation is CASSPEGAGNTGELFF.

In DNA, the CDR3 is TGTGCCAGCAGCGAAACAGGGGTGGCTAATGAAAAACTGTTTTTT. Its translation is CASSETGVANEKLFF. The chain links TRBV2 to TRBJ1-4; 7 nucleotides match TRBD1. Unmatched junction bases numbered 7, after V lost 6 bases and J lost 3 bases. Germline CDR1 SNHLY, CDR2 FYNNEI. CDR3 length equals 15 residues.

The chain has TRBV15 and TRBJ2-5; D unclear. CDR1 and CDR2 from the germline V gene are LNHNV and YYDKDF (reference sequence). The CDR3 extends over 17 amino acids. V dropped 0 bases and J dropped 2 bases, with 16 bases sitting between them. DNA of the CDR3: TGTGCCACCAGCAGAGAGTCTTCGGGTACCGGGCAAGAGACCCAGTACTTC. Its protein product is CATSRESSGTGQETQYF.

The CDR3 protein is CASSEGFAPGANVLTF. DNA for the CDR3: TGTGCCAGCAGTGAAGGTTTTGCTCCTGGGGCCAACGTCCTGACTTTC. The chain links TRBV25-1 to TRBJ2-6; D ambiguous. Germline values: CDR1 MGHDK, CDR2 SYGVNS. Trimming stripped 2 bases from V and 2 bases from J, with 10 bases between. The CDR3 runs 16 residues.